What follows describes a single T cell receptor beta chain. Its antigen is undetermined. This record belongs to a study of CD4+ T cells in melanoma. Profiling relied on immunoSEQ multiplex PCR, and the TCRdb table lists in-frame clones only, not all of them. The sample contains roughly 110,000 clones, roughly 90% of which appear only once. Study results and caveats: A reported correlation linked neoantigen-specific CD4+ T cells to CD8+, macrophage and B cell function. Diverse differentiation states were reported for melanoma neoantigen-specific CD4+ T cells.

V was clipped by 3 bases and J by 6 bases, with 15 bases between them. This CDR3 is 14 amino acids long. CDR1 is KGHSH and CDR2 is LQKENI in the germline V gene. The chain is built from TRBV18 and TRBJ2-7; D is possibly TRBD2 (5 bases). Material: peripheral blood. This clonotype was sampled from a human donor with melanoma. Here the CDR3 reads CASSPSSGRGEQYF. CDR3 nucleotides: TGTGCCAGCTCACCTTCCTCCGGACGGGGCGAGCAGTACTTC.